Shown below are 32 T cell receptor beta chains from a single sample sequenced in a study of blood T cell repertoires in COVID-19. The method was immunoSEQ multiplex PCR; TCRdb's version includes in-frame clones alone and lacks a portion of them. The sample shows tens of thousands of clones, less than 95% of them seen only once. The sequenced sample was peripheral blood. These TCRs come from a man over 45 with COVID-19, enrolled during active disease.

CDR3 sequence: CASSISLTEAFF. The CDR3 DNA reads TGTGCCAGCAGTATTTCCCTCACTGAAGCTTTCTTT. The chain employs TRBV2 and TRBJ1-1; D call uncertain. Trimming took 5 bases from V and 4 from J, leaving 8 bases between them. CDR3 length: 12 amino acids. Germline CDR1 SNHLY, CDR2 FYNNEI.

The chain couples TRBV28 to TRBJ2-5; 13 bases align to TRBD2. V trimming: 7 bases; J trimming: 5 bases; junction bases outside the gene matches: 13. Germline assignment: CDR1 MDHEN and CDR2 SYDVKM. The CDR3 has 17 amino acids. CDR3 nucleotides: TGTGCCAGCACCCAAGGCACTAGCGGGAGGGTTGAGGAGACCCAGTACTTC. This codes for CASTQGTSGRVEETQYF.

As regards this clone: The junction does not match germline at one end; this may be a read error. The rearrangement joins TRBV5-8 to TRBJ2-1; possibly TRBD2 for D (7 bases). The CDR3 extends over 15 amino acids. Germline CDR1 SGHTS, CDR2 YDEGEE. CDR3 bases: TGTGCCAGCAGTCTAGCGGACAGATACTACAATGAGCGGTTCTTC. This codes for CASSLADRYYNERFF. Full variable domain (missing parts from reference TRBV5-8 and TRBJ2-1): EAGVTQSPTHLIKTRGQQATLRCSPISGHTSVYWYQQALGLGLQFLLWYDEGEERNRGNFPPRFSGRQFPNYSSELNVNALELEDSALYLCASSLADRYYNERFFGPGTRLTVL.

This clone was detected only once. The junction and the germline gene differ at one end; a read error may be behind it. The chain links TRBV24-1 to TRBJ1-5; weak D call: TRBD1 (5 bases). There are 13 residues in the CDR3. Germline values: CDR1 KGHDR, CDR2 SFDVKD. In DNA, the CDR3 is TGTGCCACCAGTGACGGGACTGATCAGCTCCAGCATTTT. It specifies CATSDGTDQLQHF.

The table lists this clone with a few counts. The J gene is TRBJ2-1, the V gene TRBV10-3, with a possible D match to TRBD2 (5 bases). CDR1 is ENHRY and CDR2 is SYGVKD in the germline V gene. The V end was cut by 3 bases, the J end by 1 base, with 13 bases between. This CDR3 has 16 amino acids. The DNA for the CDR3 is TGTGCCATCAGTGACCCCTTGCGGGTGTCCTACAATGAGCAGTTCTTC. Translation gives CAISDPLRVSYNEQFF.

The CDR3 loop reads CAWAIGTGGQPQHF. In DNA form, the CDR3 reads TGTGCCTGGGCCATAGGGACAGGGGGACAGCCCCAGCATTTT. The chain combines TRBV30 with TRBJ1-5; 11 nucleotides align to TRBD1. This CDR3 comprises 14 residues. The V gene's germline CDR1 is GTSNPN and CDR2 SVGIG (reference sequence). V lost 5 bases, J lost 7 bases, and 7 bases stayed unmatched.

This chain connects TRBV2 to TRBJ1-6; possibly TRBD1 for D (6 bases). V was cut by 4 bases and J by 1 base, with 14 bases left in between. Germline loops: CDR1 SNHLY, CDR2 FYNNEI. The CDR3 is made up of 17 amino acids. The CDR3 region has the DNA TGTGCCAGCAGTGTAGTGTCAGGGGAGTCCTATAATTCACCCCTCCACTTT. It translates to CASSVVSGESYNSPLHF.

This clone was counted a single time. CDR3 DNA: TGTGCCAGCAGAGTCCGACAGGGAGTGACTGAAGCTTTCTTT. It translates to CASRVRQGVTEAFF. This rearrangement joins TRBV7-2 to TRBJ1-1, with 7 bases aligning to TRBD1. Germline-derived CDR1 and CDR2 are SGHTA and FQGNSA. Trimming removed 6 bases from V and 5 bases from J; junction bases left unmatched: 9. The CDR3 has 14 residues.

This clone was recorded only once. The rearrangement joins TRBV11-3 to TRBJ2-1; 7 positions agree with TRBD1. The V gene's germline CDR1 is SGHNT and CDR2 YENEEA. The CDR3 sequence is 16 residues long. V shed 1 base, J shed 5 bases, and the junction held 8 bases outside the gene matches. The CDR3 nucleotides read TGTGCCAGCAGCTTAGGAACCTGGGACAGTAACAATGAGCAGTTCTTC. Amino acids: CASSLGTWDSNNEQFF.

This clone was counted a few times. This sequence joins TRBV28 and TRBJ1-5; D not resolved. The germline CDR1 and CDR2 sequences are MDHEN and SYDVKM. Trimming stripped 4 bases from V and 0 bases from J, with 10 bases between. The CDR3 loop spans 15 amino acids. The chain's CDR3 is CASSWARYSNQPQHF. The CDR3 DNA is TGTGCCAGCAGTTGGGCCAGGTATAGCAATCAGCCCCAGCATTTT.

The chain links TRBV6-1 to TRBJ2-7; 7 nucleotides match TRBD1. V gave up 2 bases and J gave up 0 bases; unmatched junction bases: 4. Germline V lookup: CDR1 MNHNS, CDR2 SASEGT. This CDR3 has 15 amino acids. CDR3 coding DNA: TGTGCCAGCAGTGAATGGGACAGCCACTCCTACGAGCAGTACTTC. This translates into CASSEWDSHSYEQYF.

The genes are TRBV3-1 (or the pseudogene TRBV3-2) and TRBJ2-2, with D perhaps TRBD1 (6 bases). Trimming pared 0 bases from V and 0 bases from J, leaving 14 bases between. The CDR3 runs 18 residues. Germline V gene lookup returns CDR1 LGHDT and CDR2 YNNKEL (reference sequence). The CDR3 loop reads CASSQDGGWSPNTGELFF. The DNA of the CDR3 is TGTGCCAGCAGCCAAGATGGGGGCTGGAGCCCGAACACCGGGGAGCTGTTTTTT.

This chain's CDR3 is CASSDSLALKWNIQYF. In nucleotides, the CDR3 is TGTGCCAGCAGTGACTCGCTGGCATTAAAGTGGAACATTCAGTACTTC. The chain links TRBV6-4 to TRBJ2-4; D unclear. This CDR3 region has 16 residues. V shed 0 bases and J shed 7 bases, with 16 bases lying between them. Germline CDR1 and CDR2: MRHNA and SNTAGT.

The gene calls are TRBV5-1 and TRBJ2-1; TRBD1 matches 7 bases. Germline CDR1 reads SGHRS; CDR2 reads YFSETQ. CDR3 length: 14 amino acids. V shed 4 bases, J shed 8 bases, and the junction held 9 bases outside the gene matches. This CDR3 reads CASSPEQGWHEQFF. The CDR3 DNA sequence: TGCGCCAGCAGCCCTGAACAGGGGTGGCATGAGCAGTTCTTC.

The V gene is TRBV18, the J gene TRBJ2-5, with TRBD2 matching over 7 bases. Germline-derived CDR1 and CDR2 are KGHSH and LQKENI. There are 17 residues in the CDR3. J gave up 1 base and V 3 bases, and 11 bases lay outside the gene matches. CDR3 residues: CASSPSGGSGFQETQYF. The CDR3 region has the DNA TGTGCCAGCTCACCCTCGGGTGGTAGCGGGTTCCAAGAGACCCAGTACTTC. The complete variable domain, with remaining parts taken from reference TRBV18 and TRBJ2-5, reads NAGVMQNPRHLVRRRGQEARLRCSPMKGHSHVYWYRQLPEEGLKFMVYLQKENIIDESGMPKERFSAEFPKEGPSILRIQQVVRGDSAAYFCASSPSGGSGFQETQYFGPGTRLLVL.

The genes are TRBV4-3 and TRBJ1-1; D possibly corresponds to TRBD1 (5 bases). Germline lookup yields CDR1 LGHNA and CDR2 YSLEER. Trimming pared 0 bases from V and 2 bases from J, leaving 16 bases between. CDR3 length equals 17 residues. CDR3 nucleotides: TGCGCCAGCAGCCAAGAGTTGTCAGGGCTTTTCAACACTGAAGCTTTCTTT. Translating gives CASSQELSGLFNTEAFF.

CDR3 protein: CASSPPSVDGYTF. The CDR3 DNA reads as TGCGCCAGCAGCCCCCCGAGTGTTGATGGCTACACCTTC. V is TRBV5-1 and J is TRBJ1-2, with D unresolved. V gave up 4 bases and J gave up 6 bases, with 13 bases separating them. The CDR3 extends over 13 amino acids. The germline V gene encodes CDR1 SGHRS and CDR2 YFSETQ. The full variable domain, its missing parts supplied by reference TRBV5-1 and TRBJ1-2, is KAGVTQTPRYLIKTRGQQVTLSCSPISGHRSVSWYQQTPGQGLQFLFEYFSETQRNKGNFPGRFSGRQFSNSRSEMNVSTLELGDSALYLCASSPPSVDGYTFGSGTRLTVV.

This chain joins TRBV30 and TRBJ2-5; D not resolved. The germline CDR1 and CDR2 sequences are GTSNPN and SVGIG (reference sequence). This CDR3 comprises 12 residues. The V end lost 1 base, the J end lost 3 bases, and 6 bases lay between the germline ends. The CDR3 DNA reads as TGTGCCTGGAGTGGTTCGGAAGAGACCCAGTACTTC. The encoded protein is CAWSGSEETQYF.

This chain links TRBV28 with TRBJ1-2; 10 bases are a match to TRBD1. Germline CDR1 reads MDHEN; CDR2 reads SYDVKM. CDR3 length: 14 residues. J was trimmed by 8 bases and V by 6 bases; bases with no gene match: 9. The chain's CDR3 is CASSVGTGAKGYTF. CDR3 DNA sequence: TGTGCCAGCAGCGTCGGGACAGGGGCGAAAGGCTACACCTTC.

This clone was observed a single time. The rearrangement links TRBV10-1 to TRBJ1-3; 8 bases are a match to TRBD1. V dropped 8 bases and J dropped 3; count of bases not matched to a gene: 3. The V gene's germline CDR1 is WNHNN and CDR2 SYGVQD (reference sequence). The CDR3 contains 13 residues. CDR3 DNA sequence: TGCGCCAGCGCCGGGACAGGTGGAAACACCATATATTTT. Its translation is CASAGTGGNTIYF.

CDR3: CASNPGGPDTQYF. CDR3 DNA sequence: TGTGCCAGTAACCCCGGAGGACCAGATACGCAGTATTTT. The V gene is TRBV19, the J gene TRBJ2-3; perhaps TRBD2 as D (5 bases). CDR3 length: 13 amino acids. Germline V gene sequence: CDR1 LNHDA, CDR2 SQIVND (reference sequence). Between the trimmed V and J ends, which lost 7 bases and 4 bases, there was a span of 12 bases.

The chain employs TRBV2 and TRBJ1-5; 12 nucleotides align to TRBD1. CDR1 and CDR2 (germline): SNHLY, FYNNEI. The ends lost 2 bases at V and 7 bases at J; junction bases unmatched: 6. This CDR3 is built from 16 residues. CDR3 loop: CASSEQLGQGAQPQHF. The CDR3 DNA reads TGTGCCAGCAGTGAACAGTTGGGACAGGGGGCGCAGCCCCAGCATTTT.

This rearrangement joins TRBV5-1 to TRBJ2-7; 8 bases fit TRBD2. Germline-derived CDR1 and CDR2 are SGHRS and YFSETQ. This CDR3 is built from 15 residues. V lost 5 bases to trimming and J lost 3 bases; unmatched junction nucleotides: 10. The DNA of the CDR3 is TGCGCCAGCAGACCAGGACTAGCTTACGACTACGAGCAGTACTTC. Protein sequence: CASRPGLAYDYEQYF.

This clone was detected only a few times. The chain couples TRBV2 to TRBJ2-7, with a possible D match to TRBD2 (6 bases). The germline CDR1 and CDR2 sequences are SNHLY and FYNNEI. V was trimmed by 11 bases and J by 7 bases, leaving 18 bases between them. This CDR3 spans 12 amino acids. The CDR3 region is CAGRRRGGEQYF. DNA of the CDR3: TGTGCCGGACGAAGGAGGGGAGGAGAGCAGTACTTC.

The rearrangement joins TRBV5-1 to TRBJ2-1, with D uncertain. There are 12 residues in the CDR3. V was trimmed by 5 bases and J by 9 bases, leaving 12 bases between them. The germline V gene encodes CDR1 SGHRS and CDR2 YFSETQ. CDR3 bases: TGCGCCAGCAGGCAACAGCTGGGTGAGCAGTTCTTC. As protein: CASRQQLGEQFF.

The rearrangement joins TRBV29-1 to TRBJ2-3, with 12 bases matching TRBD2. The germline gives CDR1 SQVTM, CDR2 ANQGSEA. The CDR3 has 15 residues. The junction had 10 bases not matched to a gene; V was cut back by 6 bases and J by 6 bases. The CDR3 sequence: CSVVLAGGPTDTQYF. The CDR3 DNA sequence: TGCAGCGTCGTACTAGCGGGAGGCCCTACCGATACGCAGTATTTT.

The chain joins TRBV7-2 to TRBJ2-7, with D hard to call. Trimming left V 5 bases short and J 2 bases short, with 10 bases between. CDR3 size: 13 residues. CDR1 SGHTA and CDR2 FQGNSA come from the germline V gene. The CDR3 DNA is TGTGCCAGCAGCCCAAAGCTCGCCTACGAGCAGTACTTC. This translates into CASSPKLAYEQYF.

V usage is TRBV5-4 and J usage is TRBJ1-2; 8 nucleotides agree with TRBD1. J lost 4 bases, V lost 4 bases, and 6 bases had no gene match. The CDR3 spans 14 residues. CDR1 and CDR2 (germline): SGHNT, YYREEE (reference sequence). The DNA for the CDR3 is TGTGCCAGCAGCCCAGGACAGGGCCGCTATGGCTACACCTTC. This sequence encodes CASSPGQGRYGYTF.

V usage is TRBV4-3 and J usage is TRBJ2-5; 8 bases fit TRBD2. The CDR3 length is 16 residues. Germline V gene lookup returns CDR1 LGHNA and CDR2 YSLEER. V was clipped by 4 bases and J by 4 bases; unmatched bases: 11. The CDR3 protein is CASSPGLASSGETQYF. CDR3 sequence (DNA): TGCGCCAGCAGCCCCGGACTAGCCTCCAGCGGAGAGACCCAGTACTTC.

The V call is TRBV4-2, the J call TRBJ2-1; 14 bases are shared with TRBD2. After removal of 3 bases from V and 7 bases from J, the junction contained 5 bases not matched to a gene. The germline CDR1 and CDR2 sequences are LGHNA and YNFKEQ. The CDR3 is 16 amino acids. CDR3 sequence reads: CASSHPGTSGRNEQFF. DNA of the CDR3: TGTGCCAGCAGCCACCCCGGGACTAGCGGGAGAAATGAGCAGTTCTTC.

This clone was found a few times. The chain employs TRBV7-8 and TRBJ1-1; D might be TRBD1 (5 bases). The CDR3 has 14 residues. The V gene's germline CDR1 is SGHVS and CDR2 FQNEAQ. V was clipped by 4 bases and J by 3 bases, with 12 bases between them. DNA for the CDR3: TGTGCCAGCAGCTCCCAGGGTGGGGACACTGAAGCTTTCTTT. It encodes CASSSQGGDTEAFF. Complete variable domain (other parts from reference TRBV7-8 and TRBJ1-1): GAGVSQSPRYKVAKRGQDVALRCDPISGHVSLFWYQQALGQGPEFLTYFQNEAQLDKSGLPSDRFFAERPEGSVSTLKIQRTQQEDSAVYLCASSSQGGDTEAFFGQGTRLTVV.

The chain has TRBV7-3 and TRBJ2-2, with TRBD2 matching over 7 bases. The V gene end was trimmed by 4 bases and the J gene end by 6 bases; junction bases not matched to a gene: 11. CDR1 and CDR2 from the germline V gene are SGHTA and FQGTGA. The CDR3 contains 16 residues. CDR3 nucleotide sequence: TGTGCCAGCAGCTCCTGGGCGGGAGCCCCGCCCGGGGAGCTGTTTTTT. Protein product: CASSSWAGAPPGELFF.